These 29 T cell receptor beta chains originate from one sample sequenced in a study of HIV-infected patients and healthy controls. Whole blood was used without fractionation, so all unsorted peripheral T cells were included. Reverse transcription used roughly 480 ng RNA and constant-region primers for alpha and beta. Using multiplexing indices, alpha and beta chain libraries were generated apart by chain-specific third strand synthesis. Each CDR3 protein is one row after TCRdb ran MiXCR on the 5' RACE reads. The sample carries roughly 18,000 distinct CDR3 sequences, approximately 8.3% recorded once. The specimen sequenced was blood. Receptors were obtained from an adult in good health.

This clonotype was picked up many times. The chain uses TRBV27 and TRBJ1-2; tentatively, D is TRBD1 (5 bases). The CDR3 length is 12 residues. Trimming removed 0 bases at V and 8 bases at J, with 7 bases between. Per the germline V gene, CDR1 is MNHEY and CDR2 is SMNVEV (reference sequence). CDR3 amino acids: CASSLSGTGYTF. For the CDR3, the DNA is TGTGCCAGCAGTTTATCAGGGACGGGCTACACCTTC.

This clonotype was found a few times. This chain uses TRBV5-1 with TRBJ2-7, with 10 nucleotides matching TRBD1. This CDR3 comprises 14 residues. Germline CDR1 reads SGHRS; CDR2 reads YFSETQ. V gave up 4 bases and J gave up 2 bases; unmatched junction bases: 3. The CDR3 is CASSAGQGAYEQYF. CDR3 nucleotide sequence: TGCGCCAGCAGCGCCGGACAGGGGGCCTACGAGCAGTACTTC.

This clonotype came up many times. This chain uses TRBV20-1 with TRBJ2-3, with 10 bases that match TRBD2. The length of the CDR3 is 20 residues. Germline CDR1 and CDR2: DFQATT and SNEGSKA (reference sequence). The V segment lost 0 bases and the J segment 1 base; nucleotides outside the gene matches: 16. The CDR3 spells CSARDRLGLAGALGTDTQYF. DNA for the CDR3: TGCAGTGCTAGAGATCGACTCGGGCTAGCGGGAGCTCTCGGCACAGATACGCAGTATTTT.

This clonotype showed up just a few times. This sequence joins TRBV6-1 and TRBJ2-3, with 8 positions matching TRBD2. Per the germline V gene, CDR1 is MNHNS and CDR2 is SASEGT. This CDR3 is 16 amino acids long. With 3 bases clipped from V and 5 bases from J, the junction kept 10 bases outside the gene matches. CDR3 in DNA: TGTGCCAGCAGTGACCTTCTCGGACTAGCTGAAGATACGCAGTATTTT. It codes for CASSDLLGLAEDTQYF.

This clonotype is medium-sized. This rearrangement joins TRBV2 to TRBJ1-5; D possibly corresponds to TRBD1 (6 bases). The V gene's germline CDR1 is SNHLY and CDR2 FYNNEI. Trimming took off 6 bases at V and 0 bases at J, with 9 bases between the two ends. The CDR3 extends over 14 amino acids. Here the CDR3 reads CASRQGGSNQPQHF. The CDR3 nucleotides read TGTGCCAGCAGGCAAGGGGGTAGCAATCAGCCCCAGCATTTT.

In this sample, this clonotype turned up many times. DNA of the CDR3: TGTGCCAGCATTAGGGGGGGTACGGGAAACATTCAGTACTTC. Amino acids: CASIRGGTGNIQYF. The V call is TRBV12-3 or TRBV12-4, the J call TRBJ2-4; D may be TRBD2 (7 bases). Trimming pared 7 bases from V and 6 bases from J, leaving 16 bases between. CDR3 length equals 14 residues.

This clonotype is medium-sized by share. This sequence joins TRBV20-1 and TRBJ2-1; D is unresolved. Germline assignment: CDR1 DFQATT and CDR2 SNEGSKA (reference sequence). Trimming left V 3 bases short and J 8 bases short, with 14 bases between. The CDR3 length is 13 residues. The CDR3 here is CSARIVGRYEQFF. CDR3 sequence (DNA): TGCAGTGCTAGGATAGTGGGAAGGTATGAGCAGTTCTTC.

This clonotype was recorded at least ten times. The chain uses TRBV6-5 and TRBJ2-7; perhaps TRBD1 as D (5 bases). This CDR3 spans 14 amino acids. Trimming left V 2 bases short and J 6 bases short, with 14 bases between. Germline-derived CDR1 and CDR2 are MNHEY and SVGAGI. The CDR3 sequence is CASSYGRGWSEQYF. CDR3 nucleotide sequence: TGTGCCAGCAGTTACGGAAGGGGCTGGAGCGAGCAGTACTTC.

The table lists this clonotype with many counts. This chain uses TRBV29-1 with TRBJ2-3; D is unresolved. CDR1 and CDR2 (germline): SQVTM, ANQGSEA. Trimming took 7 bases from V and 0 from J, leaving 8 bases between them. This CDR3 comprises 12 residues. The CDR3 coding sequence is TGCAGCGCAACGACTAGCACAGATACGCAGTATTTT. This codes for CSATTSTDTQYF.

This clonotype was seen many times. The chain carries TRBV10-3 and TRBJ2-3; 13 bases are a match to TRBD2. Germline V CDR1 and CDR2: ENHRY, SYGVKD. V trimming: 10 bases; J trimming: 3 bases; junction bases outside the gene matches: 7. CDR3 length equals 15 residues. As DNA, the CDR3 is TGTGCCACTCGTCCGGGACTAGCGGGGACAGATACGCAGTATTTT. As protein: CATRPGLAGTDTQYF.

By frequency in the sample, this clonotype is medium-sized (0.01 to 0.1%). CDR3 region: CASSSSGANVLTF. The CDR3 DNA follows: TGTGCCAGCAGTAGCTCTGGGGCCAACGTCCTGACTTTC. J is TRBJ2-6 and V is TRBV28, with no clear D. V was clipped by 5 bases and J by 0 bases, with 2 bases between them. Germline CDR1 MDHEN, CDR2 SYDVKM. CDR3 length equals 13 residues.

This clonotype was recorded many times. The genes are TRBV5-4 and TRBJ2-2; 11 bases fit TRBD2. From germline, CDR1 is SGHNT and CDR2 YYREEE (reference sequence). CDR3 length: 17 residues. Trimming at V came to 0 bases and at J to 1 base, leaving 2 bases not matched to a gene. In DNA form, the CDR3 reads TGTGCCAGCAGCTTGGCTACTAGCGGGAGGAACACCGGGGAGCTGTTTTTT. Translation: CASSLATSGRNTGELFF.

This clonotype counts as medium-sized (0.01 to 0.1%). The rearrangement links TRBV28 to TRBJ1-2; D is unclear. This CDR3 has 13 amino acids. Per the germline V gene, CDR1 is MDHEN and CDR2 is SYDVKM. Trimming stripped 3 bases from V and 4 bases from J, with 9 bases between. The CDR3 region is CASSFTRSYGYTF. The CDR3 DNA follows: TGTGCCAGCAGTTTTACCCGGAGCTATGGCTACACCTTC.

This clonotype was counted ten times or more. The chain uses TRBV28 and TRBJ2-6; TRBD1 aligns across 7 bases. In germline, CDR1 is MDHEN, CDR2 SYDVKM. V shed 6 bases, J shed 3 bases, and the junction held 14 bases outside the gene matches. This CDR3 is built from 18 residues. Here the CDR3 DNA reads TGTGCCAGCAGCCAGGGACAGAGAATTATTTATGGGGCCAACGTCCTGACTTTC. This codes for CASSQGQRIIYGANVLTF.

In this sample, this clonotype turned up many times. The rearrangement uses TRBV2 and TRBJ2-3; 10 bases align to TRBD2. With V trimmed by 8 bases and J by 5 bases, 7 bases remained unmatched. The CDR3 runs to 14 residues. CDR1 is SNHLY, CDR2 FYNNEI, per germline. CDR3 DNA: TGTGCCAGCCGGAGACTAGCGGGCGAAGATACGCAGTATTTT. This codes for CASRRLAGEDTQYF.

The V call is TRBV14, the J call TRBJ2-3; 11 positions agree with TRBD2. The CDR3 is 13 residues long. J was trimmed by 10 bases and V by 4 bases; bases with no gene match: 4. The germline V gene encodes CDR1 SGHDN and CDR2 FVKESK. The CDR3 region has the DNA TGTGCCAGCAGCCCAACTAGCGGGAGTGCGCAGTATTTT. Amino acids: CASSPTSGSAQYF.

V is TRBV28 and J is TRBJ1-3; a possible D gene is TRBD1 (6 bases). Germline CDR1 reads MDHEN; CDR2 reads SYDVKM. This CDR3 spans 15 amino acids. V was clipped by 3 bases and J by 0 bases, with 9 bases between them. CDR3 sequence (DNA): TGTGCCAGCAGTTTCATAGGGGGCTCTGGAAACACCATATATTTT. Translation gives CASSFIGGSGNTIYF.

By sample share, this clonotype is medium-sized. The V and J genes are TRBV5-1 and TRBJ2-1; tentative D call: TRBD1 (5 bases). Trimming took off 0 bases at V and 0 bases at J, with 10 bases between the two ends. Germline lookup yields CDR1 SGHRS and CDR2 YFSETQ. The CDR3 length is 16 residues. The DNA of the CDR3 is TGCGCCAGCAGCTTGGCCCCAGGGTTCTCCTACAATGAGCAGTTCTTC. Protein product: CASSLAPGFSYNEQFF.

The table lists this clonotype with many counts. This chain joins TRBV28 and TRBJ2-1; 11 bases line up with TRBD2. The CDR3 contains 15 residues. Germline V lookup: CDR1 MDHEN, CDR2 SYDVKM. The trim removed 3 bases at V and 6 bases at J, leaving 4 bases unmatched. CDR3 amino acids: CASSFGLAGGNEQFF. The CDR3 DNA sequence: TGTGCCAGCAGTTTCGGACTAGCGGGCGGCAATGAGCAGTTCTTC.

Ten or more counts support this clonotype. The V call is TRBV15, the J call TRBJ2-6; no clear D. CDR3 length: 12 residues. Trimming shortened V by 11 bases and J by 2 bases, and 7 bases separated the two germline ends. From germline, CDR1 is LNHNV and CDR2 YYDKDF (reference sequence). In DNA, the CDR3 is TGTGCCGCAACCGCTGGGGCCAACGTCCTGACTTTC. Its translation: CAATAGANVLTF.

By share of the sample, this clonotype is medium-sized. The J gene is TRBJ2-3, the V gene TRBV28; no reliable D call. The CDR3 length is 17 residues. Germline V gene data show CDR1 as MDHEN and CDR2 as SYDVKM. The V and J ends lost 5 bases and 1 base respectively, with 19 bases between them. The CDR3 coding sequence is TGTGCCAGCAGTACAGTTTTAAGAACCCGCGGCACAGATACGCAGTATTTT. Protein sequence: CASSTVLRTRGTDTQYF.

Regarding this clonotype: A much larger clone sits a single nucleotide away, making a read error possible. J is TRBJ2-2 and V is TRBV6-5; D is unclear. The CDR3 totals 12 residues. Per germline, CDR1 MNHEY and CDR2 SVGAGI. CDR3 protein: CACSSNTGELFF. In DNA form, the CDR3 reads TGTGCCTGCAGTTCCAACACCGGGGAGCTGTTTTTT.

This clonotype was seen repeatedly, ten times or more. The gene calls are TRBV7-9 and TRBJ1-1, with a tentative D call TRBD1 (6 bases). CDR3 size: 14 residues. The germline CDR1 and CDR2 sequences are SEHNR and FQNEAQ (reference sequence). The V gene lost 3 bases and the J gene lost 4 bases, with 12 bases spanning the gap. The CDR3 sequence is CASSFGGGSTEAFF. The CDR3 region has the DNA TGTGCCAGCAGCTTCGGAGGGGGGAGCACTGAAGCTTTCTTT.

This chain joins TRBV20-1 and TRBJ2-7; a weak D match, TRBD1 (6 bases). V was shortened by 0 bases and J by 1 base, with 10 bases between the two germline ends. Germline values: CDR1 DFQATT, CDR2 SNEGSKA (reference sequence). This CDR3 contains 14 residues. The CDR3, as DNA: TGCAGTGCTAGAGATAAGGACAGTTCCTACGAGCAGTACTTC. Residues: CSARDKDSSYEQYF.

V is TRBV13 and J is TRBJ1-1; D gene unclear. The CDR3 consists of 13 residues. CDR1 and CDR2 (germline): PRHDT, FYEKMQ (reference sequence). The V end lost 3 bases, the J end lost 9 bases, and 14 bases lay between the germline ends. DNA for the CDR3: TGTGCCAGCAGCTTTCCGGGTATAAGTAAAGCTTTCTTT. Translation gives CASSFPGISKAFF.

This clonotype was recorded at least ten times. The rearrangement links TRBV20-1 to TRBJ2-2; perhaps TRBD2 as D (5 bases). CDR1 is DFQATT and CDR2 is SNEGSKA in the germline V gene (reference sequence). The CDR3 length is 16 residues. V lost 1 base and J lost 3, with 15 bases in between. The CDR3 sequence is CSARAPPREDTGELFF. CDR3 nucleotide sequence: TGCAGTGCTAGAGCTCCCCCCCGGGAAGACACCGGGGAGCTGTTTTTT.

By proportion, this clonotype is medium-sized. This sequence joins TRBV7-2 and TRBJ2-1; the D gene is possibly TRBD2 (6 bases). Trimming removed 8 bases from V and 7 bases from J, with 9 bases in between. CDR1 is SGHTA, CDR2 FQGNSA, per germline. The CDR3 covers 11 residues. In DNA form, the CDR3 reads TGTGCCAGCTCTGGAGGGAATGAGCAGTTCTTC. Protein: CASSGGNEQFF.

By proportion, this clonotype is medium-sized. An end of the junction does not agree with germline; a read error may underlie this. The V and J genes are TRBV3-1 and TRBJ2-3; TRBD2 agrees at 8 bases. The CDR3 consists of 15 residues. Germline values: CDR1 LGHDT, CDR2 YNNKEL (reference sequence). The CDR3 spells CASSLAGTDGDAQYF. As DNA, the CDR3 is TGTGCCAGCAGCCTAGCGGGAACAGATGGAGATGCGCAGTATTTT.

The rearrangement uses TRBV14 and TRBJ2-7; D ambiguous. In germline, CDR1 is SGHDN, CDR2 FVKESK. The ends were cut back, 4 bases at V and 3 bases at J, with 10 bases in the middle. The CDR3 contains 13 residues. This CDR3 reads CASSPRDNYEQYF. The CDR3 DNA reads TGTGCCAGCAGCCCCCGAGACAACTACGAGCAGTACTTC.